This T cell receptor (beta chain) appears in the sequencing data of a study of blood T cell repertoires in COVID-19. Across the whole study: The United States, Italy and Spain supplied acute and convalescent COVID-19 samples. Sources were T cells, B-cell-depleted T cells, or PBMCs; the material itself was cDNA or gDNA.

Under the authors' procedure: The authors estimated nucleated cell counts from reference gene primer amplification. Clones were read by immunoSEQ multiplex PCR, and TCRdb kept only the in-frame ones, dropping some. V and J calls and clone size are given by that table; D and trimming were obtained from the DNA. The sample carries some 140,000 clones, under 90% recorded once. This CDR3 contains 15 residues. J lost 6 bases, V lost 3 bases, and 2 bases had no gene match. Germline CDR1 reads SGHTA; CDR2 reads FQGNSA. The specimen was peripheral blood. J is TRBJ2-1 and V is TRBV7-2; 13 nucleotides agree with TRBD2. This clonotype was sampled from a woman aged 55-70 years with active or convalescent COVID-19. CDR3 sequence (DNA): TGTGCCAGCAGCTTCTGGACTAGCGGGAGCAATGAGCAGTTCTTC. Protein product: CASSFWTSGSNEQFF.